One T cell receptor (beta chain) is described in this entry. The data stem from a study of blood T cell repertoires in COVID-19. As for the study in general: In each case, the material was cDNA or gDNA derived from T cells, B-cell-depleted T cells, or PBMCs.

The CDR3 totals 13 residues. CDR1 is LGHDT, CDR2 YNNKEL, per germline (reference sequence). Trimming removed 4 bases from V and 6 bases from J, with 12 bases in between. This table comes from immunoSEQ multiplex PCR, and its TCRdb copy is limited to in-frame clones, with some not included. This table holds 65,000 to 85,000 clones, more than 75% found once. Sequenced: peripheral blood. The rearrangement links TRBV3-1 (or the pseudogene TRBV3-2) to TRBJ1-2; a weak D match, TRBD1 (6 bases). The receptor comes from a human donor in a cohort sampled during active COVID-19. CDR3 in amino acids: CASSREGVNGYTF. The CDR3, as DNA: TGTGCCAGCAGCCGCGAGGGGGTGAATGGCTACACCTTC.